This section outlines one T cell receptor (beta chain) sequence together with its context. The antigen remains undetermined. This entry is derived from a study of long-term antiretroviral therapy in people with HIV. Running of the v3.0 immunoSEQ assay took place at survey level. Clones were sequenced by immunoSEQ multiplex PCR, and TCRdb holds only the in-frame ones, with some missing. The sample holds around 21,000 clones, around 81% seen once. CDR3 length equals 16 residues. The germline CDR1 and CDR2 sequences are MGHRA and YSYEKL. V gave up 7 bases and J gave up 9 bases; unmatched junction bases: 18. Each donor had at least one pre-ART and at least two post-ART PBMC samples. Study conclusions and caveats: Against controls, HIV repertoires showed narrower ranges of CDR3 length.

This receptor was taken from a man aged 18 to 30 with HIV. The V call is TRBV4-1, the J call TRBJ2-1; 7 bases agree with TRBD1. Sequenced here: unsorted PBMCs, sampled roughly 4 years after starting antiretroviral therapy. The chain's CDR3 is CASTDETGAVMTEQFF. In DNA, the CDR3 is TGCGCCAGCACCGACGAAACAGGGGCCGTTATGACTGAGCAGTTCTTC.